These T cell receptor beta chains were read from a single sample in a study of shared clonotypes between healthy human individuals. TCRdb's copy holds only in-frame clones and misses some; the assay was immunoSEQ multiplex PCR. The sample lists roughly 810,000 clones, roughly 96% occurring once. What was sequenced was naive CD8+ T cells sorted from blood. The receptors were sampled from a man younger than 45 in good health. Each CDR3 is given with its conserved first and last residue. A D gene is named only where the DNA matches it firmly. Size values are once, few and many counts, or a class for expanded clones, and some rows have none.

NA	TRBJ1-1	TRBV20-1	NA	TGCAGTGCTAGGGAGGACAGTGAAGCTTTCTTT	CSAREDSEAFF
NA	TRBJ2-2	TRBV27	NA	TGTGCCACCATGACTAGTGCGAACACCGGGGAGCTGTTTTTT	CATMTSANTGELFF
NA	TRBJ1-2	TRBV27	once	TGTGCCAGCAGTTTATCTGGAGCTAACTATGGCTACACCTTC	CASSLSGANYGYTF
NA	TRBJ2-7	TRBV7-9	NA	TGTGCCAGCAGCTCCGGGAACACCTACGAGCAGTACTTC	CASSSGNTYEQYF
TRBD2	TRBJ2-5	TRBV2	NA	TGTGCCAGCAGTGAAGGTGGGGGAGGGCCCGGTGAGACCCAGTACTTC	CASSEGGGGPGETQYF
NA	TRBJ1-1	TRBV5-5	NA	TGTGCCAGCAGCTTCAACAGCGAACGGGCTGAAGCTTTCTTT	CASSFNSERAEAFF
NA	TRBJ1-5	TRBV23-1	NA	TGCGCCAGGAGGATGCCCAGGGGCTCGAGCAATCAGCCCCAGCATTTT	CARRMPRGSSNQPQHF
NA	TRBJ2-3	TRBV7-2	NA	TGTGCCAGCAGCATTTACACAGATACGCAGTATTTT	CASSIYTDTQYF
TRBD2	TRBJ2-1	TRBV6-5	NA	TGTGCCAGCAGTTCCCTGACTAGCGGGAGGAATGAGCAGTTCTTC	CASSSLTSGRNEQFF
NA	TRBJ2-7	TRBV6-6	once	TGTGCCACCTCGGAGGCGGGGCGAACTACGGAGCAGTACTTC	CATSEAGRTTEQYF
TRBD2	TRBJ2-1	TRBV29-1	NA	TGCAGCGTCCTAGGACTAGCGGGAGGCCAGGATATCAATGAGCAGTTCTTC	CSVLGLAGGQDINEQFF